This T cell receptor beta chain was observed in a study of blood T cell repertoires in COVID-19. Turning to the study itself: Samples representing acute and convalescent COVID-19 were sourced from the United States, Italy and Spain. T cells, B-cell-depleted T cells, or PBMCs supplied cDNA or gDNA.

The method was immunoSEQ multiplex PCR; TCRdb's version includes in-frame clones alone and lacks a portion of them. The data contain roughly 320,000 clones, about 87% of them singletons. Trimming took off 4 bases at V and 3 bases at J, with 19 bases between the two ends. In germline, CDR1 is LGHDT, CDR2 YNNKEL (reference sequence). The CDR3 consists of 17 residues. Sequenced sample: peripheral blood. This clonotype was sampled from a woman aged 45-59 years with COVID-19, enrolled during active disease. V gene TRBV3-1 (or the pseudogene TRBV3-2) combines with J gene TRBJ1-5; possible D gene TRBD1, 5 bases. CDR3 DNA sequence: TGTGCCAGCAGCCCCGGTTTAGCAGGGCGGTACAATCAGCCCCAGCATTTT. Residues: CASSPGLAGRYNQPQHF.